Reported below is one T cell receptor beta chain. No antigen is known for it. This record comes from a study of cytomegalovirus exposure and HLA in healthy donors. Across the study: Of the donors genotyped, approximately 410 in all, 65% to 90% fell in the Caucasian-associated ancestry cluster. Whole-study findings and limits: What TCR beta sequences reportedly achieved was accurate prediction of HLA-A and HLA-B alleles in most subjects. It was fewer than 200 TCR beta chains that were listed as cytomegalovirus-associated. It was in a later analysis that TCR association rates were seen to vary by HLA locus, highest for DRB1 and lowest for HLA-C.

Germline loops: CDR1 GTSNPN, CDR2 SVGIG (reference sequence). The CDR3 is made up of 16 amino acids. V lost 0 bases and J lost 3; bases outside the gene matches: 8. Both 60 Vbeta primers and 13 Jbeta primers went into the PCR. Libraries were prepared by immunoSEQ multiplex PCR; TCRdb keeps only in-frame clonotypes and omits some of them. The data show about 110,000 clones, over 75% seen once. The chain is built from TRBV30 and TRBJ1-5; TRBD1 matches at 7 bases. The sample taken for sequencing was PBMCs. The sequence was collected from a man aged 60-69 years in good health and CMV-seronegative. The CDR3 reads CAWSVRGGMNNQPQHF. Written as DNA, the CDR3 is TGTGCCTGGAGTGTACGAGGGGGCATGAACAATCAGCCCCAGCATTTT.